Given below is one TCR beta chain in context. Libraries were prepared by immunoSEQ multiplex PCR; TCRdb keeps only in-frame clonotypes and omits some of them. The data show under 140,000 clones, around nine tenths seen once. The sample originates from a study of blood T cell repertoires in COVID-19. Across the study: Sites in the United States, Italy and Spain provided acute and convalescent COVID-19 samples.

V dropped 4 bases and J dropped 0; count of bases not matched to a gene: 12. Per the germline V gene, CDR1 is SGHNT and CDR2 is YYREEE (reference sequence). The CDR3 spans 18 residues. The genes are TRBV5-4 and TRBJ1-3; TRBD1 aligns across 8 bases. What was sequenced was peripheral blood. The source of this sequence is a woman between 50 and 59 years old with acute or convalescent COVID-19. CDR3 sequence (DNA): TGTGCCAGCAGCGACGGACAGGGCGCCTTCCGCTCTGGAAACACCATATATTTT. This gives the protein CASSDGQGAFRSGNTIYF.